The 27 T cell receptor beta chains in this list originate from one sample, sequenced in a study of blood T cell repertoires in COVID-19. Profiled with immunoSEQ multiplex PCR; TCRdb holds only in-frame clones, not every one. The sample shows a few hundred thousand clones, approximately 88% of them seen only once. The sequenced sample consisted of peripheral blood. Receptors were obtained from a woman under 40 with acute or convalescent COVID-19.

The V gene is TRBV5-1, the J gene TRBJ1-1; D uncertain. V was clipped by 0 bases and J by 5 bases, with 11 bases between them. CDR3 length: 14 amino acids. Germline CDR1 reads SGHRS; CDR2 reads YFSETQ. In DNA, the CDR3 is TGCGCCAGCAGCTTGGACAGCACGGGGACTGAAGCTTTCTTT. This translates into CASSLDSTGTEAFF.

This chain joins TRBV12-3 or TRBV12-4 and TRBJ1-4; possible D gene TRBD1, 6 bases. This CDR3 comprises 13 residues. Deletions cut 4 bases from V and 5 bases from J, with 8 bases between. CDR3 loop: CASSSQGNEKLFF. In DNA, the CDR3 is TGTGCCAGCAGTTCGCAGGGGAATGAAAAACTGTTTTTT.

CDR3 residues: CAWSVQQGVYNSPLHF. The CDR3 nucleotides read TGTGCCTGGAGTGTACAACAGGGGGTTTATAATTCACCCCTCCACTTT. The chain recombines TRBV30 with TRBJ1-6; 8 bases are shared with TRBD1. CDR3 length equals 16 residues. In germline, CDR1 is GTSNPN, CDR2 SVGIG (reference sequence). Trimming took 0 bases from V and 4 from J; bases not matched to a gene: 5.

This clone was picked up one time. V is TRBV7-8 and J is TRBJ1-1, with 7 bases that match TRBD1. From germline, CDR1 is SGHVS and CDR2 FQNEAQ. CDR3 length: 14 amino acids. After removal of 5 bases from V and 1 base from J, the junction contained 4 bases not matched to a gene. The CDR3 DNA reads TGTGCCAGCAGCCTGGACAGGAAGAACACTGAAGCTTTCTTT. This sequence encodes CASSLDRKNTEAFF.

The rearrangement uses TRBV6-2 or TRBV6-3 and TRBJ2-6; 7 nucleotides agree with TRBD2. This CDR3 comprises 17 residues. V lost 2 bases and J lost 1; bases outside the gene matches: 5. Germline CDR1 MNHEY, CDR2 SVGEGT. The CDR3 nucleotides are TGTGCCAGCAGTTACGGCGGGAGTTCTTCTGGGGCCAACGTCCTGACTTTC. This translates into CASSYGGSSSGANVLTF.

This chain links TRBV10-1 with TRBJ2-3; D gene uncertain. CDR3 length: 15 residues. The V end was cut by 3 bases, the J end by 1 base, with 11 bases between. From germline, CDR1 is WNHNN and CDR2 SYGVQD (reference sequence). CDR3 nucleotide sequence: TGCGCCAGCAGTGATAGAAGCCGGGGCACAGATACGCAGTATTTT. Translating it yields CASSDRSRGTDTQYF.

The chain carries TRBV24-1 and TRBJ1-4, with D perhaps TRBD1 (5 bases). Trimming removed 4 bases from V and 0 bases from J, with 8 bases in between. The germline V gene encodes CDR1 KGHDR and CDR2 SFDVKD. The CDR3 has 15 residues. The CDR3 bases are TGTGCCACCAGTGAGGCAGGGTCAACTAATGAAAAACTGTTTTTT. Translation: CATSEAGSTNEKLFF.

The chain couples TRBV7-9 to TRBJ2-2; 11 nucleotides agree with TRBD1. V shed 5 bases and J 6 bases; nucleotides not matched to a gene: 8. CDR3 length equals 16 residues. Germline V gene lookup returns CDR1 SEHNR and CDR2 FQNEAQ (reference sequence). CDR3: CASSLRTGGVPGELFF. CDR3 coding DNA: TGTGCCAGCAGCCTCCGGACAGGGGGCGTCCCCGGGGAGCTGTTTTTT.

The chain joins TRBV4-1 to TRBJ2-3; D is possibly TRBD2 (6 bases). Per germline, CDR1 MGHRA and CDR2 YSYEKL. V lost 3 bases to trimming and J lost 6 bases, with 22 bases between them. The CDR3 is made up of 17 amino acids. The CDR3 sequence is CASSHPTGTSGEDTQYF. DNA of the CDR3: TGCGCCAGCAGCCACCCCACGGGGACGTCGGGGGAGGATACGCAGTATTTT.

The rearrangement uses TRBV14 and TRBJ1-6; D not certain. The V gene's germline CDR1 is SGHDN and CDR2 FVKESK. Trimming took off 0 bases at V and 10 bases at J, with 13 bases between the two ends. This CDR3 region has 15 residues. The CDR3 protein is CASSQDPASLSPLHF. The DNA for the CDR3 is TGTGCCAGCAGCCAAGATCCCGCCTCTCTATCACCCCTCCACTTT.

CDR3 sequence (DNA): TGTGCCAGCAGCCGACTAGCAGCAGAAAATGAGCAGTTCTTC. It yields the protein CASSRLAAENEQFF. The chain carries TRBV6-5 and TRBJ2-1, with 7 bases aligning to TRBD2. CDR3 length: 14 residues. The V and J ends lost 6 bases and 7 bases, in that order; junction bases with no gene match: 9. The germline gives CDR1 MNHEY, CDR2 SVGAGI.

V is TRBV15 and J is TRBJ1-1; D is perhaps TRBD1 (5 bases). CDR1 is LNHNV and CDR2 is YYDKDF in the germline V gene (reference sequence). This CDR3 comprises 16 residues. With 1 base removed from V and 3 bases from J, the gap between germline ends came to 15 bases. The CDR3 loop is CATSRVSGIEDTEAFF. The CDR3 DNA is TGTGCCACCAGCAGAGTATCAGGGATTGAGGACACTGAAGCTTTCTTT.

The V call is TRBV30, the J call TRBJ2-1, with D possibly being TRBD2 (5 bases). The CDR3 is made up of 14 amino acids. Trimming took off 0 bases at V and 7 bases at J, with 13 bases between the two ends. Germline CDR1 is GTSNPN and CDR2 is SVGIG (reference sequence). CDR3 residues: CAWSVRRVFNEQFF. As DNA, the CDR3 is TGTGCCTGGAGTGTACGGCGGGTATTTAATGAGCAGTTCTTC. The variable domain in full, completed from reference TRBV30 and TRBJ2-1, reads SQTIHQWPATLVQPVGSPLSLECTVEGTSNPNLYWYRQAAGRGLQLLFYSVGIGQISSEVPQNLSASRPQDRQFILSSKKLLLSDSGFYLCAWSVRRVFNEQFFGPGTRLTVL.

The V and J genes are TRBV29-1 and TRBJ2-3; no clear D. The CDR3 spans 12 residues. Germline CDR1 reads SQVTM; CDR2 reads ANQGSEA. Trimming removed 7 bases at V and 0 bases at J, with 8 bases between. DNA for the CDR3: TGCAGCGCCCAGAAAAGCACAGATACGCAGTATTTT. Protein: CSAQKSTDTQYF.

The rearrangement joins TRBV4-3 to TRBJ2-1, with 7 bases fitting TRBD2. This CDR3 is 17 amino acids long. Germline loops: CDR1 LGHNA, CDR2 YSLEER. V lost 1 base, J lost 5 bases, and 11 bases stayed unmatched. The CDR3 loop is CASSQATVKRGNNEQFF. The DNA of the CDR3 is TGCGCCAGCAGCCAAGCCACCGTTAAGCGGGGAAACAATGAGCAGTTCTTC.

The table lists this clone with a count of one. The gene calls are TRBV5-8 and TRBJ2-7; D is perhaps TRBD1 (6 bases). CDR1 SGHTS and CDR2 YDEGEE come from the germline V gene. V lost 1 base and J 4 bases, leaving 12 bases between the germline ends. This CDR3 is 14 amino acids long. The CDR3 bases are TGTGCCAGCAGCTTGCTTCCCAGGGGATACGAGCAGTACTTC. Protein: CASSLLPRGYEQYF.

V usage is TRBV19 and J usage is TRBJ2-5, with 7 bases aligning to TRBD1. The CDR3 spans 15 residues. The junction had 5 bases not matched to a gene; V was cut back by 3 bases and J by 1 base. Germline-derived CDR1 and CDR2 are LNHDA and SQIVND (reference sequence). The chain's CDR3 is CASSISGTAQETQYF. The CDR3 coding sequence is TGTGCCAGTAGTATCTCAGGGACAGCCCAAGAGACCCAGTACTTC.

There are a few counts of this clone. This chain connects TRBV18 to TRBJ1-6; no firm D call. Trimming removed 3 bases from V and 7 bases from J, with 10 bases in between. The CDR3 extends over 14 amino acids. Germline V lookup: CDR1 KGHSH, CDR2 LQKENI. The CDR3 DNA reads TGTGCCAGCTCACCCGGCAGACTAAATTCACCCCTCCACTTT. Translation gives CASSPGRLNSPLHF.

The chain uses TRBV7-9 and TRBJ2-2; tentatively, D is TRBD2 (6 bases). The CDR3 extends over 16 amino acids. Germline-derived CDR1 and CDR2 are SEHNR and FQNEAQ (reference sequence). V lost 5 bases and J lost 2, with 15 bases in between. CDR3 protein: CASSPAGLHNTGELFF. CDR3 sequence (DNA): TGTGCCAGCAGCCCTGCGGGACTTCATAACACCGGGGAGCTGTTTTTT.

This rearrangement joins TRBV27 to TRBJ2-7; 8 bases align to TRBD1. This CDR3 is 14 amino acids long. Germline assignment: CDR1 MNHEY and CDR2 SMNVEV (reference sequence). Trimming at V came to 2 bases and at J to 2 bases, leaving 2 bases not matched to a gene. CDR3 nucleotide sequence: TGTGCCAGCAGTTTAGGCAGGGGGCCCTACGAGCAGTACTTC. This translates into CASSLGRGPYEQYF.

The V and J genes are TRBV7-8 and TRBJ2-7, with 10 bases aligning to TRBD2. Per the germline V gene, CDR1 is SGHVS and CDR2 is FQNEAQ. Trimming cost V 0 bases and J 3 bases; bases outside gene matches: 5. The CDR3 covers 16 residues. Written as DNA, the CDR3 is TGTGCCAGCAGCTTAGCGCTGGCTAGCGGGAGCTACGAGCAGTACTTC. Protein product: CASSLALASGSYEQYF.

This clone has at least ten counts. The chain employs TRBV5-3 and TRBJ1-5; D not resolved. TRBV5-3 is treated as an ORF (open reading frame) with a function not yet certain. V lost 2 bases and J 6 bases, leaving 9 bases between the germline ends. The CDR3 totals 13 residues. In nucleotides, the CDR3 is TGTGCCAGAAGCTTCTATCTTAGTCAGCCCCAGCATTTT. Amino acid sequence: CARSFYLSQPQHF.

The V and J genes are TRBV24-1 and TRBJ2-2; unclear D gene. This CDR3 is built from 15 residues. V was pared by 1 base and J by 1 base, with 6 bases between. Germline V gene lookup returns CDR1 KGHDR and CDR2 SFDVKD. In nucleotides, the CDR3 is TGTGCCACCAGTGATTTTAATCGGAACACCGGGGAGCTGTTTTTT. It specifies CATSDFNRNTGELFF.

This clone showed up just a few times. J is TRBJ2-1 and V is TRBV7-2; 14 positions agree with TRBD2. The CDR3 has 16 residues. With V trimmed by 2 bases and J by 9 bases, 6 bases remained unmatched. Germline V gives CDR1 SGHTA, CDR2 FQGNSA. CDR3: CASSLMGTSGRVEQFF. As DNA, the CDR3 is TGTGCCAGCAGCTTAATGGGGACTAGCGGGAGAGTTGAGCAGTTCTTC.

The chain couples TRBV5-6 to TRBJ1-5, with 9 bases aligning to TRBD1. CDR3 length: 15 amino acids. Germline assignment: CDR1 SGHDT and CDR2 YYEEEE. The junction had 4 bases not matched to a gene; V was cut back by 0 bases and J by 6 bases. The CDR3 loop reads CASSLAGTGIQPQHF. The CDR3 nucleotides are TGTGCCAGCAGCTTGGCCGGGACAGGGATTCAGCCCCAGCATTTT.

The J gene is TRBJ1-1, the V gene TRBV18, with D possibly being TRBD1 (5 bases). Trimming cost V 5 bases and J 2 bases, with 15 bases left between them. The germline CDR1 and CDR2 sequences are KGHSH and LQKENI. The CDR3 runs to 15 residues. The CDR3 DNA is TGTGCCAGCTCAACGAAGCAGGGTCGTAACACTGAAGCTTTCTTT. It is translated as CASSTKQGRNTEAFF.

CDR3 DNA: TGTGCCAGCGGACAGGGGCTTCTTAATGAGCAGTTCTTC. This encodes CASGQGLLNEQFF. V and J are TRBV10-3 and TRBJ2-1, with 9 nucleotides matching TRBD1. Unmatched junction bases numbered 8, after V lost 10 bases and J lost 7 bases. The CDR3 loop spans 13 amino acids. Looked up from germline, CDR1 is ENHRY and CDR2 is SYGVKD.